The rows below give T cell receptor beta chains drawn from one sample of a study of response to subunit inactivated influenza vaccine. One entry per CDR3 protein, called by TCRdb with MiXCR from the RT-PCR reads. The repertoire holds hundreds of thousands of distinct CDR3 sequences, approximately 24% seen once, with 1.9% in the top ten. This specimen was CD4+ T cells sorted from PBMCs, taken less than 6 days after vaccination. These receptors were collected from a man aged 45-65 years who received an inactivated influenza vaccine. CDR3s include the opening cysteine and the closing phenylalanine or tryptophan. D genes are given only for firm matches. Clone size is given for some rows only: seen once, a few or many times, or a class if the clone is expanded.

>TRBJ1-4|TRBV20-1|-|-
CSARDRPGNEKLFF
TGCAGTGCTAGAGACAGGCCCGGGAATGAAAAACTGTTTTTT
>TRBJ2-1|TRBV2|-|-
CASSGGMGGYNEQFF
TGTGCCAGCAGTGGGGGCATGGGGGGATACAATGAGCAGTTCTTC
>TRBJ1-2|TRBV11-1|-|-
CASSASQQGNYGYTF
TGTGCCAGCAGCGCCTCCCAACAGGGCAACTATGGCTACACCTTC
>TRBJ2-7|TRBV10-2|-|-
CASTPGPGGNYEQYF
TGCGCCAGCACCCCCGGCCCGGGGGGCAACTACGAGCAGTACTTC
>TRBJ1-2|TRBV7-9|-|TRBD1
CASSGQGFNYGYTF
TGTGCCAGCAGCGGACAGGGATTCAACTATGGCTACACCTTC
>TRBJ1-4|TRBV25-1|-|-
CASSDGPNEKLFF
TGTGCCAGCAGTGATGGACCGAATGAAAAACTGTTTTTT
>TRBJ2-1|TRBV4-3|-|TRBD2
CASSHKAGAIYNEQFF
TGCGCCAGCAGCCATAAAGCGGGAGCCATTTACAATGAGCAGTTCTTC
>TRBJ1-5|TRBV6-2/TRBV6-3|few|-
CASSLTGSPGQPQHF
TGTGCCAGCAGTTTAACAGGGAGCCCTGGACAGCCCCAGCATTTT
>TRBJ2-3|TRBV12-3/TRBV12-4|-|-
CASSSTGIDTQYF
TGTGCCAGCAGTTCTACAGGGATAGATACGCAGTATTTT
>TRBJ2-3|TRBV25-1|-|TRBD2
CASNLAGFTDTQYF
TGTGCCAGCAATCTAGCGGGTTTCACAGATACGCAGTATTTT
>TRBJ1-4|TRBV5-8|few|TRBD1
CARDAGTVNEKLFF
TGTGCCAGGGATGCCGGGACAGTCAATGAAAAACTGTTTTTT
>TRBJ2-1|TRBV11-1|few|TRBD2
CASSLGASGRSLIRDEQFF
TGTGCCAGCAGCTTAGGTGCTAGCGGGAGGTCCCTTATCCGGGATGAGCAGTTCTTC
>TRBJ2-4|TRBV10-1|few|-
CASSVGKNIQYF
TGCGCCAGCAGTGTGGGCAAAAACATTCAGTACTTC
>TRBJ2-7|TRBV5-1|-|-
CASSLEPGPNYEQYF
TGCGCCAGCAGCTTGGAACCGGGACCTAACTACGAGCAGTACTTC
>TRBJ2-3|TRBV5-4|few|TRBD2
CASSSGTSVSDTQYF
TGTGCCAGCAGCTCCGGGACTAGCGTTTCAGATACGCAGTATTTT
>TRBJ1-2|TRBV6-1|-|-
CASRWPYGYTF
TGTGCCAGCCGCTGGCCATATGGCTACACCTTC
>TRBJ1-2|TRBV5-1|-|TRBD1
CASSYRDRSYGYTF
TGCGCCAGCAGCTACCGGGACAGGAGCTATGGCTACACCTTC
>TRBJ1-2|TRBV5-5|-|TRBD1
CASSFSGTALGYGYTF
TGTGCCAGCAGCTTTTCTGGGACAGCCTTAGGGTATGGCTACACCTTC
>TRBJ2-2|TRBV7-8|-|-
CASSSSDSIRELFF
TGTGCCAGCAGCTCAAGCGACAGTATCAGGGAGCTGTTTTTT
>TRBJ2-3|TRBV7-9|many|-
CASSRTSGNTDTQYF
TGTGCCAGCAGCCGAACCTCCGGGAACACAGATACGCAGTATTTT
>TRBJ2-7|TRBV12-3/TRBV12-4|-|TRBD2
CASSPSGRAREQYF
TGTGCCAGCAGCCCCAGCGGGAGGGCCCGCGAGCAGTACTTC
>TRBJ2-7|TRBV10-3|-|TRBD2
CAIGGGDPGEQYF
TGTGCCATCGGGGGGGGAGATCCGGGCGAGCAGTACTTC
>TRBJ1-1|TRBV11-2|-|-
CASSLDQGAGTEAFF
TGTGCCAGCAGCTTAGATCAAGGGGCTGGAACTGAAGCTTTCTTT
>TRBJ2-1|TRBV6-2/TRBV6-3|-|TRBD2
CASSYRTSFHNEQFF
TGTGCCAGCAGTTACCGGACTAGCTTCCACAATGAGCAGTTCTTC
>TRBJ1-1|TRBV3-1|-|-
CASSQARGRTEAFF
TGTGCCAGCAGCCAAGCCCGGGGACGCACTGAAGCTTTCTTT
>TRBJ2-3|TRBV15|few|TRBD2
CATRSWTSADTDTQYF
TGTGCCACCAGAAGCTGGACTAGCGCGGACACAGATACGCAGTATTTT
>TRBJ1-6|TRBV15|few|-
CATSTGGQGRSPLHF
TGTGCCACCAGCACCGGGGGGCAGGGGAGGTCACCCCTCCACTTT
>TRBJ2-5|TRBV24-1|-|-
CATAPRRGLQETQYF
TGTGCCACCGCCCCCCGGCGGGGGCTCCAAGAGACCCAGTACTTC
>TRBJ2-7|TRBV20-1|-|-
CSASDQGGNYEQYF
TGCAGTGCTAGTGACCAGGGGGGGAACTACGAGCAGTACTTC
>TRBJ1-5|TRBV2|-|-
CTSSLVSQVPLWGQPQHF
TGTACCAGCAGTTTAGTATCGCAGGTCCCCTTATGGGGTCAGCCCCAGCATTTT
>TRBJ1-5|TRBV20-1|few|-
CSASEGGFNQPQHF
TGCAGTGCTAGCGAGGGAGGCTTCAATCAGCCCCAGCATTTT
>TRBJ2-2|TRBV7-3|-|-
CASSLIGALHTGELFF
TGTGCCAGCAGCTTAATAGGGGCTCTACACACCGGGGAGCTGTTTTTT
>TRBJ2-1|TRBV20-1|-|TRBD2
CSARDGLAGNSDEQFF
TGCAGTGCTAGAGACGGACTAGCGGGGAATTCGGATGAGCAGTTCTTC
>TRBJ2-1|TRBV28|-|TRBD2
CASSPNAGGSYNEQFF
TGTGCCAGCAGTCCCAATGCGGGGGGTTCCTACAATGAGCAGTTCTTC
>TRBJ2-7|TRBV5-1|few|TRBD1
CASSLDRGLYREQYF
TGCGCCAGCAGCTTGGACAGGGGGCTTTATAGAGAGCAGTACTTC
>TRBJ2-6|TRBV12-3/TRBV12-4|-|-
CASRTRGANVLTF
TGTGCCAGCAGGACAAGAGGGGCCAACGTCCTGACTTTC
>TRBJ2-4|TRBV7-9|-|-
CASSANGPHVKNIQYF
TGTGCCAGCAGCGCCAATGGCCCGCATGTCAAAAACATTCAGTACTTC
>TRBJ2-1|TRBV29-1|few|-
CSVLRGWDNEQFF
TGCAGCGTTTTGCGGGGTTGGGACAATGAGCAGTTCTTC
>TRBJ2-7|TRBV3-1|-|-
CASSQVGGDEQYF
TGTGCCAGCAGCCAAGTGGGGGGCGACGAGCAGTACTTC